A selection of T cell receptor beta chains follows, all from one sample in a study of shared clonotypes between healthy human individuals. Assay used: immunoSEQ multiplex PCR; TCRdb lists only in-frame clones, some missing. Of hundreds of thousands of clones listed, almost 97% are singletons. The sequenced sample was naive CD4+ T cells sorted from blood. These TCRs come from a woman aged 30 to 39 in good health. The CDR3 runs from the conserved cysteine through the conserved F or W. D genes are given only for firm matches. Expanded clones get a size class; other rows say once, few or many, or leave the size out.

>TRBV5-1|TRBJ1-4|TRBD1|NA
CASSTDRGNEKLFF
TGCGCCAGCAGCACCGACAGGGGTAATGAAAAACTGTTTTTT
>TRBV9|TRBJ2-3|TRBD1|NA
CASSVTIGGRGTDTQYF
TGTGCCAGCAGCGTAACTATAGGGGGCAGGGGCACAGATACGCAGTATTTT
>TRBV10-3|TRBJ1-4|NA|NA
CAISESSRQEEKLFF
TGTGCCATCAGTGAGTCTTCCCGACAGGAGGAAAAACTGTTTTTT
>TRBV7-8|TRBJ2-7|NA|NA
CASSHAYRRTSYEQYF
TGTGCCAGCAGCCACGCCTATAGGCGGACAAGCTACGAGCAGTACTTC
>TRBV30|TRBJ2-4|TRBD2|NA
CAWSVSAGGIQYF
TGTGCCTGGAGTGTATCGGCGGGGGGCATTCAGTACTTC
>TRBV4-2|TRBJ2-3|NA|NA
CASSQDRPTRDTQYF
TGTGCCAGCAGCCAAGATCGGCCTACTAGAGACACGCAGTATTTT
>TRBV30|TRBJ2-1|NA|NA
CAWSREVSPNEQFF
TGTGCCTGGAGTAGAGAGGTCTCGCCAAATGAGCAGTTCTTC
>TRBV18|TRBJ2-3|NA|NA
CASSPGIISTDTQYF
TGTGCCAGCTCTCCCGGGATAATTAGCACAGATACGCAGTATTTT
>TRBV30|TRBJ1-5|NA|NA
CAWSWADIQPQHF
TGTGCCTGGAGTTGGGCGGATATTCAGCCCCAGCATTTT
>TRBV11-1|TRBJ2-2|TRBD2|NA
CASSSTGLAGETGELFF
TGTGCCAGCAGCTCAACCGGACTAGCGGGAGAGACCGGGGAGCTGTTTTTT
>TRBV28|TRBJ1-1|NA|NA
CASSFRVSGEAFF
TGTGCCAGCAGTTTCAGGGTATCAGGTGAAGCTTTCTTT
>TRBV7-8|TRBJ2-7|NA|NA
CASSLPRDNLYEQYF
TGTGCCAGCAGCTTACCTAGGGACAACCTCTACGAGCAGTACTTC
>TRBV28|TRBJ1-1|NA|NA
CASPRYSGAFF
TGTGCCAGCCCTCGCTATTCCGGGGCTTTCTTT
>TRBV5-4|TRBJ1-5|TRBD1|NA
CASSLGGQGANQPQHF
TGTGCCAGCAGCCTGGGGGGACAGGGGGCAAATCAGCCCCAGCATTTT
>TRBV7-9|TRBJ2-1|NA|NA
CASSLAGAEQFF
TGTGCCAGCAGCTTAGCCGGCGCCGAGCAGTTCTTC
>TRBV6-6|TRBJ2-3|NA|NA
CASSYRGGLSTDTQYF
TGTGCCAGCAGTTATAGGGGCGGGCTTAGCACAGATACGCAGTATTTT
>TRBV10-3|TRBJ2-2|TRBD2|NA
CAIGREKSTGELFF
TGTGCCATCGGGCGGGAGAAGAGTACCGGGGAGCTGTTTTTT
>TRBV5-1|TRBJ2-7|TRBD2|once
CARLVGLDYEQYF
TGCGCCAGGCTCGTCGGACTAGACTACGAGCAGTACTTC
>TRBV28|TRBJ2-1|TRBD1|NA
CASSIGTDSYNEQFF
TGTGCCAGCAGTATCGGGACAGACTCCTACAATGAGCAGTTCTTC
>TRBV4-2|TRBJ2-2|TRBD1|NA
CASSQGTGEDANTGELFF
TGTGCCAGCAGCCAAGGGACAGGGGAGGACGCGAACACCGGGGAGCTGTTTTTT
>TRBV5-1|TRBJ2-2|NA|once
CASRNGLANTGELFF
TGCGCCAGCAGGAACGGACTGGCGAACACCGGGGAGCTGTTTTTT
>TRBV6-1|TRBJ2-7|NA|NA
CASSDRERASYEQYF
TGTGCCAGCAGTGACCGGGAGCGGGCGAGCTACGAGCAGTACTTC
>TRBV5-4|TRBJ2-4|NA|NA
CASSLGGAGQNIQYF
TGTGCCAGCAGCTTGGGAGGGGCTGGTCAAAACATTCAGTACTTC
>TRBV5-1|TRBJ2-2|NA|NA
CASSWGSGELFF
TGCGCCAGCAGCTGGGGCTCCGGGGAGCTGTTTTTT
>TRBV4-2|TRBJ2-7|NA|NA
CASSSGGAQTYEQYF
TGTGCCAGCAGCTCCGGCGGAGCACAAACCTACGAGCAGTACTTC
>TRBV4-1|TRBJ2-6|TRBD1|NA
CASSQEKGANSGANVLTF
TGCGCCAGCAGCCAAGAGAAGGGGGCGAACTCTGGGGCCAACGTCCTGACTTTC
>TRBV15|TRBJ2-7|NA|NA
CATSRETPSYEQYF
TGTGCCACCAGCAGAGAGACGCCTTCCTACGAGCAGTACTTC
>TRBV11-2|TRBJ2-1|TRBD2|NA
CASSPYRGSGNEQFF
TGTGCCAGCAGCCCCTACCGCGGGAGTGGCAATGAGCAGTTCTTC
>TRBV28|TRBJ1-2|TRBD1|NA
CASNSGNSGQGESYTF
TGTGCCAGCAACTCAGGCAATTCGGGACAGGGGGAAAGCTACACCTTC
>TRBV6-1|TRBJ1-2|NA|NA
CASMQNYGYTF
TGTGCCAGCATGCAGAACTATGGCTACACCTTC
>TRBV4-2|TRBJ2-1|NA|NA
CASSQPDRSSYNEQFF
TGTGCCAGCAGCCAACCCGACAGGAGCTCCTACAATGAGCAGTTCTTC
>TRBV9|TRBJ1-5|TRBD1|NA
CASSSGQGYGQPQHF
TGTGCCAGCAGCTCCGGACAGGGTTACGGTCAGCCCCAGCATTTT
>TRBV10-3|TRBJ2-7|TRBD2|NA
CAIRKREGTYEQYF
TGTGCCATCAGGAAGCGGGAAGGGACCTACGAGCAGTACTTC
>TRBV19|TRBJ1-1|TRBD1|NA
CASIPGQGLNTEAFF
TGTGCCAGTATACCGGGACAGGGATTGAACACTGAAGCTTTCTTT
>TRBV11-2|TRBJ1-3|NA|NA
CASSRTDIGNTIYF
TGTGCCAGCAGCCGTACAGACATCGGAAACACCATATATTTT
>TRBV6-1|TRBJ1-5|TRBD1|NA
CASSGSVGGDRTNQPQHF
TGTGCCAGCAGTGGCTCCGTCGGGGGGGACAGGACTAATCAGCCCCAGCATTTT
>TRBV7-2|TRBJ2-1|TRBD2|once
CASSSRTSRVGHEQFF
TGTGCCAGCAGCTCTCGGACTAGCAGGGTGGGGCATGAGCAGTTCTTC
>TRBV2|TRBJ2-1|NA|NA
CASSGTAPGNEQFF
TGTGCCAGCAGTGGGACGGCGCCGGGGAATGAGCAGTTCTTC
>TRBV7-9|TRBJ1-5|NA|NA
CASSLASAVDSNQPQHF
TGTGCCAGCAGCTTAGCGTCGGCAGTCGATAGCAATCAGCCCCAGCATTTT
>TRBV25-1|TRBJ2-1|NA|NA
CASSESWEQFF
TGTGCCAGCAGTGAATCTTGGGAGCAGTTCTTC
>TRBV19|TRBJ1-5|NA|once
CASSIEIGDQPQHF
TGTGCCAGTAGTATAGAGATTGGGGACCAGCCCCAGCATTTT
>TRBV7-9|TRBJ1-1|TRBD1|NA
CASSQGAWNTEAFF
TGTGCCAGCAGCCAGGGGGCTTGGAACACTGAAGCTTTCTTT
>TRBV19|TRBJ2-1|NA|NA
CASSIPPGNPSYNEQFF
TGTGCCAGTAGTATCCCTCCGGGAAACCCCTCCTACAATGAGCAGTTCTTC
>TRBV7-3|TRBJ2-7|TRBD2|once
CASSLISGSSYEQYF
TGTGCCAGCAGCTTGATTAGCGGGAGTTCCTACGAGCAGTACTTC
>TRBV5-6|TRBJ2-7|NA|NA
CASRSSRGGAKWYEQYF
TGTGCCAGCAGGAGTTCCCGAGGGGGGGCGAAATGGTACGAGCAGTACTTC
>TRBV27|TRBJ2-7|TRBD1|NA
CASSPTVAGGDYEQYF
TGTGCCAGCAGTCCTACGGTGGCAGGGGGAGACTACGAGCAGTACTTC
>TRBV7-9|TRBJ2-5|NA|once
CASSLGKKGIETQYF
TGTGCCAGCAGCTTAGGGAAGAAGGGGATAGAGACCCAGTACTTC
>TRBV6-5|TRBJ2-7|NA|NA
CASSQYRLGYEQYF
TGTGCCAGCAGTCAATACCGATTGGGCTACGAGCAGTACTTC
>TRBV19|TRBJ2-3|NA|NA
CASSIRYSDTQYF
TGTGCCAGTAGTATTCGGTACTCAGATACGCAGTATTTT
>TRBV2|TRBJ2-1|NA|NA
CANSFGTHNEQFF
TGTGCCAACTCCTTTGGCACCCACAATGAGCAGTTCTTC
>TRBV7-2|TRBJ1-4|NA|NA
CASSFGGATNEKLFF
TGTGCCAGCAGCTTCGGAGGGGCAACTAATGAAAAACTGTTTTTT
>TRBV7-8|TRBJ2-5|NA|NA
CATSLLGLQETQYF
TGTGCCACCTCCCTATTGGGATTACAAGAGACCCAGTACTTC
>TRBV27|TRBJ2-5|TRBD1|NA
CASSLTGAGETQYF
TGTGCCAGCAGTCTAACAGGGGCCGGGGAGACCCAGTACTTC
>TRBV4-2|TRBJ2-7|TRBD2|NA
CASSAGTSGSYEQYF
TGTGCCAGCAGCGCCGGGACTAGCGGGAGTTACGAGCAGTACTTC
>TRBV7-9|TRBJ1-2|NA|NA
CASSLPQGNNYGYTF
TGTGCCAGCAGCTTACCGCAGGGGAATAACTATGGCTACACCTTC
>TRBV5-1|TRBJ2-6|NA|NA
CASSLDQDPGANVLTF
TGCGCCAGCAGCTTGGATCAGGACCCTGGGGCCAACGTCCTGACTTTC
>TRBV7-2|TRBJ1-6|NA|once
CASSSRTDPNSPLHF
TGTGCCAGCAGCTCAAGGACAGACCCGAATTCACCCCTCCACTTT
>TRBV18|TRBJ1-4|TRBD1|NA
CASTTGVSNEKLFF
TGTGCCAGCACAACAGGGGTGTCTAATGAAAAACTGTTTTTT
>TRBV11-2|TRBJ1-1|TRBD1|NA
CASSPRKGAGNTEAFF
TGTGCCAGCAGCCCCCGAAAGGGGGCGGGGAACACTGAAGCTTTCTTT
>TRBV5-4|TRBJ1-5|NA|NA
CASSLDRSNQPQHF
TGTGCCAGCAGCTTGGATCGTAGCAATCAGCCCCAGCATTTT